This is a list of T cell receptor beta chains from one sample in a study of blood T cell repertoires in COVID-19. Assay: immunoSEQ multiplex PCR; the TCRdb copy retains only in-frame clones and omits some. The top ten hold 6.6% of the sample, which has some 55,000 clones, more than 75% seen once. Sequenced sample: peripheral blood. These receptors all come from a man between 60 and 75 years old with acute or convalescent COVID-19. CDR3s include the opening cysteine and the closing phenylalanine or tryptophan. The D gene is left open where the match is weak. Clone size is shown for a subset of rows, as once, few, many or a class of expanded clone.

clone size	D gene	V gene	J gene	CDR3 DNA	CDR3 protein
.	.	TRBV10-2	TRBJ2-2	TGCGCCAGCAAGGACAGTCAACCAACCGGGGAGCTGTTTTTT	CASKDSQPTGELFF
.	.	TRBV7-8	TRBJ1-2	TGTGCCAGCAGCCCCCTGGGGGACAACGACTATGGCTACACCTTC	CASSPLGDNDYGYTF
.	.	TRBV18	TRBJ1-6	TGTGCCAGCTCACCAGCTCTGAACAGACACTCACCCCTCCACTTT	CASSPALNRHSPLHF
.	TRBD1	TRBV6-6	TRBJ1-2	TGTGCCAGCATCGGGACAGGCGTCAAAGGTGGCTACACCTTC	CASIGTGVKGGYTF
.	.	TRBV6-2/TRBV6-3	TRBJ2-7	TGTGCCAGCAGTTGGAGGCGCACAGAGCAGTACTTC	CASSWRRTEQYF
.	TRBD1	TRBV2	TRBJ2-3	TGTGCCAGCAGGACAGGGCAGACAGATACGCAGTATTTT	CASRTGQTDTQYF
.	TRBD1	TRBV12-5	TRBJ1-6	TGTGCTAGTGGCTTCTCGGGACAGGGTAATTCACCCCTCCACTTT	CASGFSGQGNSPLHF
.	.	TRBV2	TRBJ2-1	TGTGCCAGCGCTTCGCGGATAAGCTCCTACAATGAGCAGTTCTTC	CASASRISSYNEQFF
.	.	TRBV7-6	TRBJ1-1	TGTGCCAGCAGCTTTCAGGGGAACACTGAAGCTTTCTTT	CASSFQGNTEAFF
.	.	TRBV27	TRBJ1-2	TGTGCCAGCAGTCCGCGGCCCTTTAACTATGGCTACACCTTC	CASSPRPFNYGYTF
.	TRBD1	TRBV6-5	TRBJ2-3	TGTGCCAGCAGTTACACAGGGGCTGTCGGCACAGATACGCAGTATTTT	CASSYTGAVGTDTQYF
.	.	TRBV11-1	TRBJ1-2	TGTGCCAGCAGCTTAGGAGAAACTAACTATGGCTACACCTTC	CASSLGETNYGYTF
.	.	TRBV13	TRBJ1-2	TGTGCCAGCAGCTCGGAGGGCTGGGGTGGCTACACCTTC	CASSSEGWGGYTF
.	TRBD1	TRBV18	TRBJ2-1	TGTGCCAGCTCACGGGGACAGGTCAATGAGCAGTTCTTC	CASSRGQVNEQFF
.	TRBD1	TRBV12-3/TRBV12-4	TRBJ1-1	TGTGCCAGCAGCGGACAGGTAAACACTGAAGCTTTCTTT	CASSGQVNTEAFF
.	.	TRBV7-2	TRBJ1-4	TGTGCCAGCAGCTTAGGGGTGAGGGAACTGTTTTTT	CASSLGVRELFF
.	TRBD1	TRBV24-1	TRBJ1-4	TGTGCCACCAGTGGGGAAATTAACAGGGGTAAGAATGAAAAACTGTTTTTT	CATSGEINRGKNEKLFF
.	TRBD1	TRBV6-2/TRBV6-3	TRBJ1-6	TGTGCCAGCAGTGTTCGGACAGGGGCAATCTATAATTCACCCCTCCACTTT	CASSVRTGAIYNSPLHF
.	TRBD1	TRBV7-3	TRBJ1-2	TGTGCCAGCAGCCCCCGTCCCGGGACAGGGCCCTATGGCTACACCTTC	CASSPRPGTGPYGYTF
.	TRBD1	TRBV11-2	TRBJ2-5	TGTGCCAGCAGCTCGACAGGGGGCAGGGAGACCCAGTACTTC	CASSSTGGRETQYF
once	.	TRBV6-2/TRBV6-3	TRBJ2-2	TGTGCCAGCAGTATCAGGAAGGCGAACACCGGGGAGCTGTTTTTT	CASSIRKANTGELFF
.	.	TRBV15	TRBJ2-5	TGTGCCACCAGCAGGGACAGGCGGGGAGAGACCCAGTACTTC	CATSRDRRGETQYF
once	TRBD2	TRBV10-3	TRBJ2-1	TGTGCCAACCTCCCTAGCGGGGGTAATGAGCAGTTCTTC	CANLPSGGNEQFF
.	TRBD2	TRBV7-8	TRBJ2-1	TGTGCCAGCAGCTTAGAAATGTCTCTAGCGGGGGTCTACTCCTACAATGAGCAGTTCTTC	CASSLEMSLAGVYSYNEQFF
.	TRBD2	TRBV4-2	TRBJ2-1	TGTGCCAGCAGCCCCACTAGCGGGGGGGCAGGTTACTACAATGAGCAGTTCTTC	CASSPTSGGAGYYNEQFF
.	.	TRBV11-2	TRBJ2-1	TGTGCCAGCAGCTTAGAACGGGACTACAATGAGCAGTTCTTC	CASSLERDYNEQFF
.	.	TRBV24-1	TRBJ1-2	TGTGCCACCAGCCTTCCAACTCGGCGGAATAACTATGGCTACACCTTC	CATSLPTRRNNYGYTF
.	.	TRBV3-1/TRBV3-2	TRBJ1-5	TGTGCCAGCAGCCAAGGACAGGTGGATGGAGGGCCCCAGCATTTT	CASSQGQVDGGPQHF
.	.	TRBV13	TRBJ1-1	TGTGCCAGCAGCGTAGACAGTGAAGCTTTCTTT	CASSVDSEAFF
.	.	TRBV18	TRBJ1-2	TGTGCCAGCTCACCGGCGGCTAACTATGGCTACACCTTC	CASSPAANYGYTF
.	TRBD2	TRBV5-4	TRBJ2-1	TGTGCCAGCAGCCTCGTAGGGGCGGGGGGGTACAATGAGCAGTTCTTC	CASSLVGAGGYNEQFF